The 13 T cell receptor beta chains in this list originate from one sample, sequenced in a study of vaccination and CD4 T cells after COVID-19. Treatment of the sample: approximately 10-day PBMC culture with coronavirus spike peptide pools or control peptides (ViraFEST assay). The Oncomine TCR Beta short-read assay was what sequenced the DNA obtained from cultured CD4+ T cells. TCRdb re-analysed the PCR reads in MiXCR, keeping a single row per CDR3 protein. The sample holds 15,000 or so distinct CDR3 sequences; over 55% are singletons and the top ten take about 12%. These receptors' antigens are unknown. The sample consisted of CD4+ T cells from blood, cultured in vitro. These receptors were obtained from a human donor who had recovered from COVID-19.

V gene TRBV4-1 combines with J gene TRBJ2-3; 9 bases match TRBD1. V dropped 0 bases and J dropped 5; count of bases not matched to a gene: 15. The CDR3 sequence is 19 residues long. The V gene's germline CDR1 is MGHRA and CDR2 YSYEKL. This chain's CDR3 is CASSQDPVRRTGARDTQYF. For the CDR3, the DNA is TGCGCCAGCAGCCAAGATCCTGTCCGGCGGACAGGGGCCCGAGATACGCAGTATTTT.

This clonotype was counted a single time. V is TRBV7-8 and J is TRBJ2-7, with D perhaps matching TRBD1 (6 bases). This CDR3 region has 15 residues. From germline, CDR1 is SGHVS and CDR2 FQNEAQ. Trimming took 1 base from V and 0 from J, leaving 10 bases between them. The CDR3: CASSLVQGSSYEQYF. CDR3 coding DNA: TGTGCCAGCAGCTTAGTCCAGGGGAGCTCCTACGAGCAGTACTTC.

V is TRBV10-1 and J is TRBJ1-6; D is undetermined. V shed 8 bases and J shed 2 bases, with 13 bases lying between them. The germline gives CDR1 WNHNN, CDR2 SYGVQD (reference sequence). This CDR3 is 15 amino acids long. The CDR3 DNA reads as TGCGCCAGCCCCTGCCGGGCACCCTATAATTCACCCCTCCACTTT. This gives the protein CASPCRAPYNSPLHF.

The V and J genes are TRBV6-5 and TRBJ2-3; D is ambiguous. Trimming removed 2 bases at V and 4 bases at J, with 19 bases between. Germline V gene sequence: CDR1 MNHEY, CDR2 SVGAGI. The CDR3 is 17 amino acids. This CDR3 reads CASSYQTGRIPSDTQYF. DNA for the CDR3: TGTGCCAGCAGTTACCAAACCGGGCGTATCCCGTCAGATACGCAGTATTTT.

The rearrangement links TRBV18 to TRBJ2-7, with 7 bases identical to TRBD1. This CDR3 has 16 residues. V shed 4 bases and J 4 bases; nucleotides not matched to a gene: 13. Germline V CDR1 and CDR2: KGHSH, LQKENI. The CDR3 protein is CASSLSGDSNLYEQYF. CDR3 nucleotide sequence: TGTGCCAGCTCACTTTCCGGGGACAGCAACTTATACGAGCAGTACTTC.

This rearrangement joins TRBV2 to TRBJ2-7; the match to TRBD2 covers 13 bases. The J segment lost 2 bases and the V segment lost 4 bases, leaving 5 bases of the junction unmatched. This CDR3 is 16 amino acids long. From germline, CDR1 is SNHLY and CDR2 FYNNEI. The CDR3 DNA is TGTGCCAGCAGTGCCGGGACTAGCGGGGAGGCCTACGAGCAGTACTTC. Residues: CASSAGTSGEAYEQYF.

The genes are TRBV2 and TRBJ2-7; D gene ambiguous. Trimming shortened V by 2 bases and J by 1 base, and 12 bases separated the two germline ends. From germline, CDR1 is SNHLY and CDR2 FYNNEI. This CDR3 spans 15 amino acids. CDR3 sequence: CASSERQIPSYEQYF. The CDR3 nucleotides are TGTGCCAGCAGTGAACGGCAGATACCATCCTACGAGCAGTACTTC.

The chain uses TRBV6-1 and TRBJ2-6; D is possibly TRBD2 (7 bases). There are 19 residues in the CDR3. Between the trimmed V and J ends, which lost 4 bases and 0 bases, there was a span of 19 bases. Germline V gene sequence: CDR1 MNHNS, CDR2 SASEGT. The CDR3 sequence is CASSVEESGGSSGANVLTF. DNA for the CDR3: TGTGCCAGCAGTGTAGAAGAGTCGGGGGGCTCCTCTGGGGCCAACGTCCTGACTTTC.

This chain connects TRBV24-1 to TRBJ1-2; 8 nucleotides agree with TRBD1. The germline V gene encodes CDR1 KGHDR and CDR2 SFDVKD. This CDR3 contains 16 residues. V shed 9 bases, J shed 0 bases, and the junction held 11 bases outside the gene matches. The chain's CDR3 is CATGGGTGRSNYGYTF. For the CDR3, the DNA is TGTGCCACCGGTGGTGGGACAGGCCGCTCTAACTATGGCTACACCTTC.

The chain recombines TRBV2 with TRBJ2-1; no clear D. The CDR3 covers 12 residues. Germline loops: CDR1 SNHLY, CDR2 FYNNEI. Trimming cost V 8 bases and J 9 bases, with 14 bases left between them. This chain's CDR3 is CASDFGISEQFF. CDR3 bases: TGTGCCAGCGACTTCGGTATTAGTGAGCAGTTCTTC.

This clonotype was seen a handful of times. The chain has TRBV7-2 and TRBJ1-2, with D possibly being TRBD1 (5 bases). Trimming took 5 bases from V and 3 from J, leaving 13 bases between them. The CDR3 is 14 amino acids. CDR1 SGHTA and CDR2 FQGNSA come from the germline V gene. The DNA of the CDR3 is TGTGCCAGCAGCCCTGGGGGGTTCGACTATGGCTACACCTTC. This sequence encodes CASSPGGFDYGYTF. Full variable domain (outside the CDR3, taken from reference TRBV7-2 and TRBJ1-2): GAGVSQSPSNKVTEKGKDVELRCDPISGHTALYWYRQSLGQGLEFLIYFQGNSAPDKSGLPSDRFSAERTGGSVSTLTIQRTQQEDSAVYLCASSPGGFDYGYTFGSGTRLTVV.

The chain employs TRBV28 and TRBJ1-5; D remains unclear. Germline CDR1 reads MDHEN; CDR2 reads SYDVKM. Trimming shortened V by 2 bases and J by 7 bases, and 6 bases separated the two germline ends. This CDR3 region has 12 residues. The CDR3 DNA follows: TGTGCCAGCAGTTTAGTGCGACAGCCCCAGCATTTT. Protein product: CASSLVRQPQHF.

The V call is TRBV19, the J call TRBJ1-5, with unresolved D. The CDR3 covers 13 residues. Germline V CDR1 and CDR2: LNHDA, SQIVND (reference sequence). The germline V and J ends were trimmed by 7 bases and 5 bases, with 12 bases remaining between them. The DNA of the CDR3 is TGTGCCAGTACCGAGAGGTTACATCAGCCCCAGCATTTT. It translates to CASTERLHQPQHF.